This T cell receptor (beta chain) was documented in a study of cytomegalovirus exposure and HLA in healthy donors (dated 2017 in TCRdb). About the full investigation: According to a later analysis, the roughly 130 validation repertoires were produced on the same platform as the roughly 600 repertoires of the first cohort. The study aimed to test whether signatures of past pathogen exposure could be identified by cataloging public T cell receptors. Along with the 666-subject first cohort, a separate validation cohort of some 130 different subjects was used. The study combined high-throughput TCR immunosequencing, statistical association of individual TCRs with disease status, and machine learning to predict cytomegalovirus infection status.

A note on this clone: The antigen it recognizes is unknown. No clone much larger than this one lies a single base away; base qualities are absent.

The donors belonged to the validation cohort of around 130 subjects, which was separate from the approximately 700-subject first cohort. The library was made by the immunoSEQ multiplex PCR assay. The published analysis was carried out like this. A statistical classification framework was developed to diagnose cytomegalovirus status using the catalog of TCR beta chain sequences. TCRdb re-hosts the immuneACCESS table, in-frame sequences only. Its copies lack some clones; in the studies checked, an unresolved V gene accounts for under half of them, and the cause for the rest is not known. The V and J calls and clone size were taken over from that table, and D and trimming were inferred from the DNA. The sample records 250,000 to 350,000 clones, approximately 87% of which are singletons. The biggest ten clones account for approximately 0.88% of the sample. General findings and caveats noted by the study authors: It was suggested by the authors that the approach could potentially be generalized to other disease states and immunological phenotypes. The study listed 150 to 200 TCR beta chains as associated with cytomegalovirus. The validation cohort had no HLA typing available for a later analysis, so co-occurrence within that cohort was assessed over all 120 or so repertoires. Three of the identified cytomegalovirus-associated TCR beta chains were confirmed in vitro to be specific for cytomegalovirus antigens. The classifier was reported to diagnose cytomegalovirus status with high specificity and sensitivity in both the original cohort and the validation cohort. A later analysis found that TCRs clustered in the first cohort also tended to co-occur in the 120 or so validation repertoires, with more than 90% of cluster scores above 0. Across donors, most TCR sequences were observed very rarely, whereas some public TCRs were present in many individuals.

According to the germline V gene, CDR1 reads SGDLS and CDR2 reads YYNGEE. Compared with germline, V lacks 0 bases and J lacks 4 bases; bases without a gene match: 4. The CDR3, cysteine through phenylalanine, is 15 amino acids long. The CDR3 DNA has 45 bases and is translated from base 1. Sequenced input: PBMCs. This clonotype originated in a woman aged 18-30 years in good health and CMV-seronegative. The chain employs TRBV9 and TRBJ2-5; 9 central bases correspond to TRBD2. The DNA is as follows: TGTGCCAGCAGCGTAGGTGCGGGAGGGCCAGAGACCCAGTACTTC. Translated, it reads CASSVGAGGPETQYF.